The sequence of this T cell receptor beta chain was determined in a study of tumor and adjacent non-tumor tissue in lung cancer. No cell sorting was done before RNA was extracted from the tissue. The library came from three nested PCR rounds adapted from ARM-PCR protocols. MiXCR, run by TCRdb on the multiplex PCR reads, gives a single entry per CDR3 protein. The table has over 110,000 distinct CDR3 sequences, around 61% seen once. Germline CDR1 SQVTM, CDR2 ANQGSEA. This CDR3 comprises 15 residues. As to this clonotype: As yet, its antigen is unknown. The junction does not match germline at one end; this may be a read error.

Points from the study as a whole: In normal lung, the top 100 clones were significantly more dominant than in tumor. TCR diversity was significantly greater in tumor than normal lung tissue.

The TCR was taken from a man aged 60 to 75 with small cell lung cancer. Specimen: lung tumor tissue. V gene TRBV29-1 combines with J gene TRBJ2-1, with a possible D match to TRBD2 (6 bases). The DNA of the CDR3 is TGCAGCGGGGTACCGGGGGTCTCCTCCTACAGTGAGCAGTTCTTC. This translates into CSGVPGVSSYSEQFF.